The 29 T cell receptor beta chains reported below all come from one sample, sequenced in a study of cytomegalovirus exposure and HLA in healthy donors. In the PCR, 60 Vbeta and 13 Jbeta primers were used. Sequencing was performed with immunoSEQ multiplex PCR; in TCRdb, only in-frame clones are kept and a portion is missing. Among over 150,000 clones listed, roughly 77% were seen once. Sequencing was carried out using PBMCs. The origin of the receptors is a woman between 50 and 59 years old in good health and CMV-seropositive.

CDR3 DNA sequence: TGTGCCAGCTACATGTTGAATCGCTATGGCTACACCTTC. Amino acids: CASYMLNRYGYTF. This sequence joins TRBV28 and TRBJ1-2; no clear D. Germline V CDR1 and CDR2: MDHEN, SYDVKM. The CDR3 is 13 amino acids. Trimming took off 8 bases at V and 4 bases at J, with 14 bases between the two ends.

Concerning this clone: Distinct nucleotide sequences in the sample also encode this CDR3. The CDR3 region is CSGGQNTEAFF. DNA for the CDR3: TGCAGTGGAGGGCAGAACACTGAAGCTTTCTTT. V usage is TRBV20-1 and J usage is TRBJ1-1; no definite D call. Germline loops: CDR1 DFQATT, CDR2 SNEGSKA (reference sequence). V dropped 7 bases and J dropped 1 base, with 7 bases sitting between them. The CDR3 extends over 11 amino acids.

The V gene is TRBV28, the J gene TRBJ1-2; D gene unclear. V was clipped by 5 bases and J by 2 bases, with 9 bases between them. The CDR3 has 13 amino acids. Germline CDR1 and CDR2: MDHEN and SYDVKM. The CDR3, as DNA: TGTGCCAGCAGTGTCTCAGTAAACTATGGCTACACCTTC. Protein: CASSVSVNYGYTF.

This clone showed up just a few times. The V call is TRBV5-6, the J call TRBJ1-6, with 7 positions matching TRBD1. V trimming: 0 bases; J trimming: 10 bases; junction bases outside the gene matches: 4. This CDR3 has 14 amino acids. In germline, CDR1 is SGHDT, CDR2 YYEEEE. The CDR3 nucleotides are TGTGCCAGCAGCTTGGTGACAGGGTTCTCACCCCTCCACTTT. Translating it yields CASSLVTGFSPLHF.

This rearrangement joins TRBV30 to TRBJ1-2; 7 bases match TRBD1. There are 14 residues in the CDR3. Germline lookup yields CDR1 GTSNPN and CDR2 SVGIG (reference sequence). With V trimmed by 6 bases and J by 7 bases, 14 bases remained unmatched. The DNA for the CDR3 is TGTGCCTGCCTTACCTCCGGGACAGTCGGTGGCTACACCTTC. It translates to CACLTSGTVGGYTF.

This clone was recorded only once. The chain uses TRBV18 and TRBJ2-2; weak D call: TRBD1 (6 bases). CDR1 is KGHSH and CDR2 is LQKENI in the germline V gene. The CDR3 extends over 14 amino acids. Trimming removed 3 bases from V and 10 bases from J, with 15 bases in between. The CDR3 bases are TGTGCCAGCTCACCCCTGTGGGGGCCGGAGGAGCTGTTTTTT. Its translation is CASSPLWGPEELFF.

This clone was seen once. The chain recombines TRBV6-6 with TRBJ2-7; D gene ambiguous. The CDR3 is 16 amino acids. Germline V gene sequence: CDR1 MNHNY, CDR2 SVGAGI (reference sequence). V lost 2 bases and J 2 bases, leaving 16 bases between the germline ends. CDR3 in amino acids: CASSYIHSAEPYEQYF. The CDR3 DNA reads TGTGCCAGCAGTTACATACACAGTGCCGAACCCTACGAGCAGTACTTC.

The chain recombines TRBV30 with TRBJ1-5; a possible D gene is TRBD1 (5 bases). V lost 0 bases and J lost 5, with 8 bases in between. The CDR3 is 13 residues long. Germline CDR1 GTSNPN, CDR2 SVGIG (reference sequence). In DNA, the CDR3 is TGTGCCTGGAGTGTTCAGGGATATCAGCCCCAGCATTTT. Protein: CAWSVQGYQPQHF.

The chain recombines TRBV7-2 with TRBJ2-1; TRBD1 is a possible D gene (6 bases). The CDR3 consists of 15 residues. The V gene lost 2 bases and the J gene lost 4 bases, with 12 bases spanning the gap. Germline V CDR1 and CDR2: SGHTA, FQGNSA. The CDR3 sequence: CASSLQWTAYNEQFF. The CDR3 DNA reads TGTGCCAGCAGCTTACAATGGACAGCTTACAATGAGCAGTTCTTC.

The chain carries TRBV25-1 and TRBJ2-1, with TRBD2 identical over 7 bases. There are 16 residues in the CDR3. V was pared by 8 bases and J by 0 bases, with 10 bases of the junction left unmatched. Per the germline V gene, CDR1 is MGHDK and CDR2 is SYGVNS. The CDR3 nucleotides read TGTGCCAGCGGGGATAGCGGGCTTAGCTCCTACAATGAGCAGTTCTTC. This translates into CASGDSGLSSYNEQFF. Drawing the rest from reference TRBV25-1 and TRBJ2-1, the complete variable domain is EADIYQTPRYLVIGTGKKITLECSQTMGHDKMYWYQQDPGMELHLIHYSYGVNSTEKGDLSSESTVSRIRTEHFPLTLESARPSHTSQYLCASGDSGLSSYNEQFFGPGTRLTVL.

The chain couples TRBV7-2 to TRBJ1-1; the D is unclear. Germline values: CDR1 SGHTA, CDR2 FQGNSA. The CDR3 has 13 amino acids. V was pared by 6 bases and J by 3 bases, with 11 bases between. The CDR3 reads CASRREVYTEAFF. The CDR3 DNA reads as TGTGCCAGCAGACGGGAAGTTTACACTGAAGCTTTCTTT.

This chain joins TRBV5-4 and TRBJ1-1; D is ambiguous. CDR1 is SGHNT, CDR2 YYREEE, per germline (reference sequence). The ends were cut back, 4 bases at V and 3 bases at J, with 16 bases in the middle. This CDR3 is built from 15 residues. For the CDR3, the DNA is TGTGCCAGCAGCCCGTCCCTTAGGAGGGACACTGAAGCTTTCTTT. It is translated as CASSPSLRRDTEAFF.

V usage is TRBV27 and J usage is TRBJ1-1, with 9 nucleotides matching TRBD1. This CDR3 spans 12 amino acids. Germline assignment: CDR1 MNHEY and CDR2 SMNVEV (reference sequence). Germline trimming cut 5 bases from V and 11 bases from J; bases unmatched to any gene: 6. CDR3 loop: CASSPRTGDAFF. The CDR3 DNA reads as TGTGCCAGCAGTCCTCGGACAGGGGACGCTTTCTTT.

The chain carries TRBV9 and TRBJ1-3; D is unclear. V shed 3 bases and J shed 1 base, with 14 bases lying between them. In germline, CDR1 is SGDLS, CDR2 YYNGEE. The CDR3 contains 16 residues. The CDR3 is CASSGGFGGSGNTIYF. The DNA of the CDR3 is TGTGCCAGCAGCGGAGGTTTCGGAGGATCTGGAAACACCATATATTTT.

The genes are TRBV5-1 and TRBJ2-3, with D possibly being TRBD1 (7 bases). The CDR3 totals 13 residues. The germline V gene has CDR1 SGHRS and CDR2 YFSETQ. The V gene lost 5 bases and the J gene lost 3 bases, with 10 bases spanning the gap. The CDR3 DNA reads TGCGCCAGCAGACAGGGGAGGACAGATACGCAGTATTTT. Residues: CASRQGRTDTQYF.

This clone was seen more than once but under ten times. V usage is TRBV19 and J usage is TRBJ2-4; 7 bases are shared with TRBD1. Germline V gene lookup returns CDR1 LNHDA and CDR2 SQIVND (reference sequence). The CDR3 is 14 residues long. The V gene end was trimmed by 6 bases and the J gene end by 4 bases; junction bases not matched to a gene: 6. The CDR3: CASRPGQLKNIQYF. The CDR3 DNA sequence: TGTGCCAGTAGACCGGGACAGCTGAAAAACATTCAGTACTTC.

The chain links TRBV11-3 to TRBJ2-3, with D perhaps TRBD1 (6 bases). Trimming pared 5 bases from V and 2 bases from J, leaving 8 bases between. Germline V gene data show CDR1 as SGHNT and CDR2 as YENEEA. The CDR3 is 13 amino acids. The CDR3 sequence: CASSTGNTDTQYF. The CDR3 DNA follows: TGTGCCAGCAGCACAGGGAACACAGATACGCAGTATTTT.

The chain recombines TRBV25-1 with TRBJ2-3; 7 bases fit TRBD2. V trimming: 0 bases; J trimming: 4 bases; junction bases outside the gene matches: 1. The length of the CDR3 is 14 residues. Germline CDR1 and CDR2: MGHDK and SYGVNS. CDR3 sequence: CASSEYGGADTQYF. Written as DNA, the CDR3 is TGTGCCAGCAGTGAATATGGGGGGGCAGATACGCAGTATTTT.

The chain employs TRBV19 and TRBJ1-5; tentative D call: TRBD1 (5 bases). The CDR3 length is 14 residues. Germline lookup yields CDR1 LNHDA and CDR2 SQIVND (reference sequence). The V end lost 4 bases, the J end lost 1 base, and 8 bases lay between the germline ends. The CDR3 sequence is CASSTDMSNQPQHF. The CDR3 bases are TGTGCCAGTAGTACGGACATGAGCAATCAGCCCCAGCATTTT.

This sequence joins TRBV2 and TRBJ2-7, with 10 bases that match TRBD2. The CDR3 extends over 15 amino acids. V was pared by 6 bases and J by 0 bases, with 5 bases of the junction left unmatched. The germline gives CDR1 SNHLY, CDR2 FYNNEI. This chain's CDR3 is CASSGLADISYEQYF. DNA for the CDR3: TGTGCCAGCAGCGGACTAGCGGATATCTCCTACGAGCAGTACTTC.

The chain has TRBV7-9 and TRBJ1-6, with a tentative D call TRBD1 (6 bases). The ends were cut back, 2 bases at V and 7 bases at J, with 12 bases in the middle. The CDR3 loop spans 15 amino acids. Looked up from germline, CDR1 is SEHNR and CDR2 is FQNEAQ (reference sequence). Written as DNA, the CDR3 is TGTGCCAGCAGCTTATCAGGGGTCAACAATTCACCCCTCCACTTT. Translating it yields CASSLSGVNNSPLHF. The whole variable domain, filled in from reference TRBV7-9 and TRBJ1-6, reads DTGVSQNPRHKITKRGQNVTFRCDPISEHNRLYWYRQTLGQGPEFLTYFQNEAQLEKSRLLSDRFSAERPKGSFSTLEIQRTEQGDSAMYLCASSLSGVNNSPLHFGNGTRLTVT.

The chain carries TRBV19 and TRBJ2-1, with 11 bases identical to TRBD2. Germline V CDR1 and CDR2: LNHDA, SQIVND (reference sequence). This CDR3 is 18 amino acids long. Germline trimming cut 4 bases from V and 3 bases from J; bases unmatched to any gene: 11. This CDR3 reads CASSKLGTSGKVYNEQFF. In nucleotides, the CDR3 is TGTGCCAGTAGTAAACTTGGGACTAGCGGCAAAGTCTACAATGAGCAGTTCTTC.

The chain couples TRBV7-2 to TRBJ2-7; 7 bases are a match to TRBD1. The CDR3 has 16 residues. With 1 base clipped from V and 1 base from J, the junction kept 7 bases outside the gene matches. The germline gives CDR1 SGHTA, CDR2 FQGNSA. The CDR3 coding sequence is TGTGCCAGCAGCTTAGGATTCCGACAGGGATCCTACGAGCAGTACTTC. It specifies CASSLGFRQGSYEQYF.

This chain links TRBV19 with TRBJ1-4; no reliable D call. Germline lookup yields CDR1 LNHDA and CDR2 SQIVND (reference sequence). Trimming cost V 6 bases and J 3 bases, with 14 bases left between them. The CDR3 consists of 15 residues. Here the CDR3 DNA reads TGTGCCAGTAGGACCGGGGTGACGGCTAATGAAAAACTGTTTTTT. It encodes CASRTGVTANEKLFF. Supplemented by reference TRBV19 and TRBJ1-4, the full variable domain reads DGGITQSPKYLFRKEGQNVTLSCEQNLNHDAMYWYRQDPGQGLRLIYYSQIVNDFQKGDIAEGYSVSREKKESFPLTVTSAQKNPTAFYLCASRTGVTANEKLFFGSGTQLSVL.

This clone has just a few counts. The chain is built from TRBV20-1 and TRBJ2-1; no reliable D call. This CDR3 is 11 amino acids long. The germline V gene has CDR1 DFQATT and CDR2 SNEGSKA (reference sequence). The CDR3 DNA follows: TGCAGCCTACCACGAGGTGATGAGCAGTTCTTC. Translating gives CSLPRGDEQFF.

This clone was seen a single time. V and J are TRBV29-1 and TRBJ2-7, with 9 positions matching TRBD1. This CDR3 contains 16 residues. V gave up 0 bases and J gave up 3 bases; unmatched junction bases: 9. Germline V gene sequence: CDR1 SQVTM, CDR2 ANQGSEA. For the CDR3, the DNA is TGCAGCGTTGAAGAAGAGGGGGACAGGGAGGACTACGAGCAGTACTTC. Its protein product is CSVEEEGDREDYEQYF.

The CDR3 spells CASSFRQARTSYEQYF. In DNA form, the CDR3 reads TGTGCCAGCAGCTTCCGACAGGCCCGGACCTCCTACGAGCAGTACTTC. The chain uses TRBV13 and TRBJ2-7; D is perhaps TRBD1 (6 bases). The germline V gene encodes CDR1 PRHDT and CDR2 FYEKMQ (reference sequence). V shed 3 bases and J shed 0 bases, with 15 bases lying between them. The CDR3 contains 16 residues.

This clone came up once. The chain carries TRBV7-9 and TRBJ2-3; 7 bases align to TRBD2. Germline V lookup: CDR1 SEHNR, CDR2 FQNEAQ (reference sequence). V lost 2 bases, J lost 0 bases, and 5 bases stayed unmatched. The CDR3 covers 16 residues. This CDR3 is CASSLPLAESTDTQYF. CDR3 DNA: TGTGCCAGCAGCTTACCGCTAGCGGAGAGCACAGATACGCAGTATTTT.

The J gene is TRBJ1-4, the V gene TRBV10-3; the D gene is possibly TRBD1 (6 bases). The CDR3 contains 15 residues. V gave up 6 bases and J gave up 2 bases, with 13 bases separating them. In germline, CDR1 is ENHRY, CDR2 SYGVKD. The CDR3 DNA reads TGTGCCATCAGACCGGGACATCGCACTAATGAAAAACTGTTTTTT. Translated: CAIRPGHRTNEKLFF.